The 24 T cell receptor beta chains below were found in one sample sequenced in a study of blood T cell repertoires in COVID-19. The protocol was immunoSEQ multiplex PCR, while the TCRdb copy is restricted to in-frame clones and leaves out a portion. In the table there are roughly 200,000 clones, 80% of which are singletons. The source material was peripheral blood. The receptors here all came from a woman between 65 and 79 years old with acute or convalescent COVID-19.

This chain links TRBV7-3 with TRBJ2-3; 11 positions agree with TRBD2. After removal of 5 bases from V and 1 base from J, the junction contained 11 bases not matched to a gene. CDR3 length: 18 amino acids. Per the germline V gene, CDR1 is SGHTA and CDR2 is FQGTGA. In nucleotides, the CDR3 is TGTGCCAGCAGCCCCCTTAGCGGGAGGGGACAAGGCACAGATACGCAGTATTTT. It specifies CASSPLSGRGQGTDTQYF. Drawing the rest from reference TRBV7-3 and TRBJ2-3, the complete variable domain is GAGVSQTPSNKVTEKGKYVELRCDPISGHTALYWYRQSLGQGPEFLIYFQGTGAADDSGLPNDRFFAVRPEGSVSTLKIQRTERGDSAVYLCASSPLSGRGQGTDTQYFGPGTRLTVL.

The rearrangement joins TRBV27 to TRBJ2-7; D might be TRBD1 (6 bases). In germline, CDR1 is MNHEY, CDR2 SMNVEV (reference sequence). The V gene lost 4 bases and the J gene lost 0 bases, with 16 bases spanning the gap. The CDR3 consists of 16 residues. For the CDR3, the DNA is TGTGCCAGCAGTTCCTACAGGGACCCCTTCTCCTACGAGCAGTACTTC. Residues: CASSSYRDPFSYEQYF.

This clone was observed once. The chain carries TRBV18 and TRBJ2-7, with a weak D call TRBD2 (5 bases). The length of the CDR3 is 13 residues. Germline V gene sequence: CDR1 KGHSH, CDR2 LQKENI. The V and J ends lost 4 bases and 2 bases respectively, with 9 bases between them. CDR3 protein: CASSRTEPYEQYF. In nucleotides, the CDR3 is TGTGCCAGCTCACGGACTGAGCCCTACGAGCAGTACTTC. The full variable domain, in which reference TRBV18 and TRBJ2-7 provide the parts outside the CDR3, is NAGVMQNPRHLVRRRGQEARLRCSPMKGHSHVYWYRQLPEEGLKFMVYLQKENIIDESGMPKERFSAEFPKEGPSILRIQQVVRGDSAAYFCASSRTEPYEQYFGPGTRLTVT.

This clone was observed a few times. The rearrangement joins TRBV3-1 (or the pseudogene TRBV3-2) to TRBJ1-2; 9 nucleotides line up with TRBD1. This CDR3 comprises 15 residues. Germline V CDR1 and CDR2: LGHDT, YNNKEL (reference sequence). J was trimmed by 7 bases and V by 0 bases; bases with no gene match: 6. CDR3 DNA: TGTGCCAGCAGCCAAGATGGACAGGGGATTGGTGGCTACACCTTC. It specifies CASSQDGQGIGGYTF.

This chain links TRBV19 with TRBJ2-7; possibly TRBD2 for D (6 bases). Trimming left V 6 bases short and J 2 bases short, with 17 bases between. The CDR3 runs to 15 residues. The V gene's germline CDR1 is LNHDA and CDR2 SQIVND (reference sequence). Here the CDR3 DNA reads TGTGCCAGTAGCCAGGGAGCGGGCCCCACCTACGAGCAGTACTTC. It yields the protein CASSQGAGPTYEQYF. Full variable domain (outside the CDR3, taken from reference TRBV19 and TRBJ2-7): DGGITQSPKYLFRKEGQNVTLSCEQNLNHDAMYWYRQDPGQGLRLIYYSQIVNDFQKGDIAEGYSVSREKKESFPLTVTSAQKNPTAFYLCASSQGAGPTYEQYFGPGTRLTVT.

This chain uses TRBV12-3 or TRBV12-4 with TRBJ1-6; the D gene is possibly TRBD1 (6 bases). There are 12 residues in the CDR3. Trimming removed 5 bases from V and 7 bases from J, with 6 bases in between. The CDR3 sequence is CASSDRNSPLHF. The CDR3 DNA sequence: TGTGCCAGCAGTGACAGGAATTCACCCCTCCACTTT.

The V gene is TRBV28, the J gene TRBJ1-4, with 7 bases fitting TRBD1. Trimming cost V 7 bases and J 0 bases; bases outside gene matches: 5. This CDR3 is built from 15 residues. Germline CDR1 is MDHEN and CDR2 is SYDVKM. The CDR3 DNA is TGTGCCAGCAAGAGACAGGGCGCAACTAATGAAAAACTGTTTTTT. Amino acid sequence: CASKRQGATNEKLFF.

Only a few counts were recorded for this clone. The chain couples TRBV19 to TRBJ1-1; D gene unclear. Between the trimmed V and J ends, which lost 3 bases and 0 bases, there was a span of 5 bases. From germline, CDR1 is LNHDA and CDR2 SQIVND (reference sequence). The CDR3 has 13 amino acids. Here the CDR3 reads CASSITLNTEAFF. In DNA form, the CDR3 reads TGTGCCAGTAGTATCACACTGAACACTGAAGCTTTCTTT.

CDR3 amino acids: CASRPDRDQPQHF. CDR3 DNA: TGCGCCAGCAGACCCGACAGGGATCAGCCCCAGCATTTT. The chain is built from TRBV5-1 and TRBJ1-5; TRBD1 agrees at 7 bases. With V trimmed by 5 bases and J by 5 bases, 4 bases remained unmatched. The CDR3 runs to 13 residues. Germline CDR1 and CDR2: SGHRS and YFSETQ.

The chain carries TRBV19 and TRBJ2-1; 9 bases map to TRBD2. There are 16 residues in the CDR3. CDR1 LNHDA and CDR2 SQIVND come from the germline V gene (reference sequence). The V gene end was trimmed by 3 bases and the J gene end by 6 bases; junction bases not matched to a gene: 9. CDR3 coding DNA: TGTGCCAGTAGTATCCAAGGAGCGGGAGGCCCCAATGAGCAGTTCTTC. This codes for CASSIQGAGGPNEQFF.

The chain carries TRBV9 and TRBJ2-1; TRBD2 matches 12 bases. The CDR3 contains 16 residues. J gave up 4 bases and V 4 bases, and 6 bases lay outside the gene matches. Per germline, CDR1 SGDLS and CDR2 YYNGEE. CDR3 bases: TGTGCCAGCAGCCCACGACTAGCGGGAGTTTACAATGAGCAGTTCTTC. It is translated as CASSPRLAGVYNEQFF.

The chain combines TRBV6-5 with TRBJ1-1; TRBD1 is a possible D gene (5 bases). V lost 7 bases and J 0 bases, leaving 12 bases between the germline ends. This CDR3 has 14 residues. CDR1 and CDR2 (germline): MNHEY, SVGAGI. CDR3 sequence: CASTFTGVNTEAFF. CDR3 nucleotides: TGTGCCAGCACTTTCACAGGAGTGAACACTGAAGCTTTCTTT.

The genes are TRBV5-1 and TRBJ1-4, with 7 bases that match TRBD1. The CDR3 is 13 amino acids. With V trimmed by 4 bases and J by 13 bases, 10 bases remained unmatched. In germline, CDR1 is SGHRS, CDR2 YFSETQ. This CDR3 reads CASSLEEGAILFF. The CDR3 region has the DNA TGCGCCAGCAGCCTGGAGGAGGGGGCAATACTGTTTTTT.

This clone was seen just once. CDR3: CASSALGGRRETQYF. CDR3 nucleotide sequence: TGTGCCAGCAGTGCATTAGGGGGAAGGAGGGAGACCCAGTACTTC. The rearrangement joins TRBV28 to TRBJ2-5; D may be TRBD1 (6 bases). The CDR3 contains 15 residues. From germline, CDR1 is MDHEN and CDR2 SYDVKM. Trimming took 5 bases from V and 5 from J, leaving 18 bases between them.

Written as DNA, the CDR3 is TGTGCCAGCAAACCGACAGGGGGGTACCCCTACGAGCAGTACTTC. As protein: CASKPTGGYPYEQYF. The chain is built from TRBV7-2 and TRBJ2-7; TRBD1 aligns across 9 bases. CDR1 is SGHTA, CDR2 FQGNSA, per germline. V trimming: 7 bases; J trimming: 2 bases; junction bases outside the gene matches: 9. The CDR3 consists of 15 residues.

This chain uses TRBV7-9 with TRBJ1-6, with TRBD1 matching 12 bases. The ends lost 5 bases at V and 10 bases at J; junction bases unmatched: 9. The CDR3 sequence is 16 residues long. Germline V gives CDR1 SEHNR, CDR2 FQNEAQ (reference sequence). The DNA of the CDR3 is TGTGCCAGCAGCCCCCAGGGACAGGGGGCAGGGTCACCCCTCCACTTT. It translates to CASSPQGQGAGSPLHF.

V and J are TRBV19 and TRBJ1-1; 9 bases fit TRBD1. The CDR3 loop spans 15 amino acids. The germline V gene encodes CDR1 LNHDA and CDR2 SQIVND (reference sequence). V shed 5 bases and J 2 bases; nucleotides not matched to a gene: 6. The CDR3 reads CASSPWTGENTEAFF. CDR3 nucleotides: TGTGCCAGTAGTCCCTGGACAGGGGAAAACACTGAAGCTTTCTTT.

The chain recombines TRBV5-1 with TRBJ2-7; D possibly corresponds to TRBD2 (6 bases). Germline V gene lookup returns CDR1 SGHRS and CDR2 YFSETQ. V lost 2 bases and J lost 6, with 18 bases in between. The CDR3 runs to 15 residues. The DNA of the CDR3 is TGCGCCAGCAGCTTCGATGGGACGGAGGGAGCCGAGCAGTACTTC. Translating gives CASSFDGTEGAEQYF.

This clone is a singleton in its sample. The chain links TRBV9 to TRBJ2-7; weak D call: TRBD2 (5 bases). Trimming pared 4 bases from V and 5 bases from J, leaving 13 bases between. The CDR3 loop spans 13 amino acids. Germline CDR1 and CDR2: SGDLS and YYNGEE. CDR3 bases: TGTGCCAGCAGCCCCGGGGTAGGAAACGAGCAGTACTTC. This encodes CASSPGVGNEQYF.

The J gene is TRBJ1-3, the V gene TRBV28, with 7 nucleotides matching TRBD1. CDR1 MDHEN and CDR2 SYDVKM come from the germline V gene. V shed 7 bases, J shed 0 bases, and the junction held 9 bases outside the gene matches. CDR3 size: 16 residues. The CDR3: CASNTPGTDSGNTIYF. The DNA of the CDR3 is TGTGCCAGCAATACCCCGGGGACAGACTCTGGAAACACCATATATTTT.

The genes are TRBV11-2 and TRBJ1-3; D is ambiguous. V lost 5 bases and J lost 1, with 15 bases in between. The germline gives CDR1 SGHAT, CDR2 FQNNGV. The CDR3 loop spans 16 amino acids. The CDR3 here is CASSQTDAGSGNTIYF. The CDR3 DNA reads TGTGCCAGCAGCCAGACGGATGCAGGATCTGGAAACACCATATATTTT. The full variable domain, its missing parts supplied by reference TRBV11-2 and TRBJ1-3, is EAGVAQSPRYKIIEKRQSVAFWCNPISGHATLYWYQQILGQGPKLLIQFQNNGVVDDSQLPKDRFSAERLKGVDSTLKIQPAKLEDSAVYLCASSQTDAGSGNTIYFGEGSWLTVV.

The V call is TRBV3-1 (or the pseudogene TRBV3-2), the J call TRBJ1-6; 7 bases are shared with TRBD1. Germline V gives CDR1 LGHDT, CDR2 YNNKEL (reference sequence). This CDR3 contains 13 residues. Unmatched junction bases numbered 0, after V lost 3 bases and J lost 7 bases. In DNA, the CDR3 is TGTGCCAGCAGCCAGGGACAGAATTCACCCCTCCACTTT. This codes for CASSQGQNSPLHF.

This clone was counted a few times. This rearrangement joins TRBV6-5 to TRBJ1-2; D remains ambiguous. Germline V lookup: CDR1 MNHEY, CDR2 SVGAGI. Trimming cost V 7 bases and J 6 bases, with 18 bases left between them. This CDR3 comprises 14 residues. The CDR3 DNA reads as TGTGCCAGCACCCAAGGCGGGGTGTGGGATGGCTACACCTTC. It codes for CASTQGGVWDGYTF.

This chain links TRBV2 with TRBJ1-1, with D perhaps matching TRBD1 (5 bases). Looked up from germline, CDR1 is SNHLY and CDR2 is FYNNEI. The CDR3 spans 15 residues. The V end lost 6 bases, the J end lost 1 base, and 15 bases lay between the germline ends. CDR3 bases: TGTGCCAGCAGAGCCCTGACAGTGACGAACACTGAAGCTTTCTTT. Residues: CASRALTVTNTEAFF.